This T cell receptor (beta chain) was identified in a study of blood T cell repertoires in COVID-19. In the study overall: Italy, Spain and the United States were the sources of the convalescent and acute COVID-19 samples. T cells, B-cell-depleted T cells, or PBMCs supplied cDNA or gDNA.

V was clipped by 5 bases and J by 3 bases; unmatched bases: 11. Germline V gene sequence: CDR1 SGHDT, CDR2 YYEEEE. This CDR3 is 15 amino acids long. In the original analysis: Amplification of reference gene primers was used by the study to estimate nucleated cell counts. TCRdb's copy holds only in-frame clones and misses some; the assay was immunoSEQ multiplex PCR. From that table come the V and J calls and clone size; the DNA was used to work out D and trimming. Here the sample spans about 89,000 clones, roughly 87% being singletons. The rearrangement uses TRBV5-6 and TRBJ2-7, with 7 positions matching TRBD1. The sample taken for sequencing was peripheral blood. The sequence was obtained from a male donor with acute or convalescent COVID-19. The DNA for the CDR3 is TGTGCCAGCAGATCTCGACCGGGACAGAACTACGAGCAGTACTTC. Protein sequence: CASRSRPGQNYEQYF.